This T cell receptor (beta chain) was documented in a study of control samples from healthy donors and cancer patients. The protocol was immunoSEQ multiplex PCR, while the TCRdb copy is restricted to in-frame clones and leaves out a portion. The sample records tens of thousands of clones, 90% to 95% being singletons. Germline V gene lookup returns CDR1 SGHNT and CDR2 YENEEA. Trimming pared 6 bases from V and 2 bases from J, leaving 13 bases between. This CDR3 has 14 residues. The chain recombines TRBV11-3 with TRBJ2-5, with D perhaps matching TRBD1 or TRBD2 (6 bases each). The sequenced material came from blood. The origin of this receptor is a man aged 55 to 70 in good health. This CDR3 is CASSKQGGQETQYF. CDR3 sequence (DNA): TGTGCCAGCAGTAAACAGGGAGGACAAGAGACCCAGTACTTC.